Listed here are 20 T cell receptor beta chains from one sample, sequenced in a study of OX40 agonist ivuxolimab in advanced cancers. The receptor library was made with the immunoSEQ multiplex PCR assay. TCRdb's version of the immuneACCESS table is confined to in-frame rearrangements and falls short of the full clone set. An unresolved V gene accounts for under half of the shortfall where checked; the remainder is of unknown origin. Counted in this sample were 100,000 to 150,000 clones; around 92% of them appeared once. The top ten clones comprise about 0.81% of the sample. The starting material was CD4+ or CD8+ T cells sorted from blood, obtained in a trial of the OX40 agonist ivuxolimab. Receptors were obtained from an adult with an advanced solid tumor such as melanoma, head and neck, liver or kidney cancer.

The chain couples TRBV28 to TRBJ2-7; D is ambiguous. Germline V gene sequence: CDR1 MDHEN, CDR2 SYDVKM. The germline V and J ends were trimmed by 2 bases and 6 bases, with 11 bases remaining between them. The CDR3 is 13 residues long. The CDR3 region is CASSLASSGEQYF. The CDR3 DNA reads TGTGCCAGCAGTTTAGCCTCTTCCGGCGAGCAGTACTTC.

The V gene is TRBV10-1, the J gene TRBJ2-7; TRBD2 aligns across 7 bases. The germline CDR1 and CDR2 sequences are WNHNN and SYGVQD (reference sequence). The CDR3 contains 15 residues. Trimming took 3 bases from V and 2 from J; bases not matched to a gene: 7. This CDR3 reads CASSDDPGGPYEQYF. Here the CDR3 DNA reads TGCGCCAGCAGTGACGACCCGGGAGGCCCCTACGAGCAGTACTTC.

The CDR3 DNA sequence: TGTGCCAGCAGAAAAGACAGGGAGTACTACGAGCAGTACTTC. Protein: CASRKDREYYEQYF. J is TRBJ2-7 and V is TRBV6-8; 7 bases are a match to TRBD1. This CDR3 is 14 amino acids long. The trim removed 6 bases at V and 3 bases at J, leaving 8 bases unmatched. Looked up from germline, CDR1 is MNHGY and CDR2 is SAAAGT.

The genes are TRBV10-3 and TRBJ2-7, with TRBD2 matching 9 bases. The germline gives CDR1 ENHRY, CDR2 SYGVKD. Trimming cost V 0 bases and J 9 bases; bases outside gene matches: 12. The CDR3 has 16 amino acids. In DNA, the CDR3 is TGTGCCATCAGTGAGTCGACAACTAGCGGGCTTTTCGGGCAGTACTTC. Translating gives CAISESTTSGLFGQYF.

V gene TRBV7-3 combines with J gene TRBJ2-3; 7 nucleotides line up with TRBD2. Germline V gene data show CDR1 as SGHTA and CDR2 as FQGTGA. V was clipped by 5 bases and J by 0 bases; unmatched bases: 5. The CDR3 is 15 residues long. CDR3 loop: CASSPTSDSTDTQYF. In DNA form, the CDR3 reads TGTGCCAGCAGCCCTACTAGCGATAGCACAGATACGCAGTATTTT.

This sequence joins TRBV4-2 and TRBJ1-5; possibly TRBD1 for D (6 bases). Trimming cost V 0 bases and J 7 bases, with 13 bases left between them. The CDR3 extends over 15 amino acids. From germline, CDR1 is LGHNA and CDR2 YNFKEQ. The CDR3 spells CASSQEAGARQPQHF. The DNA for the CDR3 is TGTGCCAGCAGCCAAGAAGCAGGGGCTCGGCAGCCCCAGCATTTT.

The V gene is TRBV25-1, the J gene TRBJ2-4; D is tentatively TRBD1 or TRBD2 (7 bases each). Germline values: CDR1 MGHDK, CDR2 SYGVNS. CDR3 length: 18 amino acids. Trimming removed 1 base from V and 0 bases from J, with 16 bases in between. Here the CDR3 reads CASSESGRGQLAKNIQYF. The CDR3, as DNA: TGTGCCAGCAGTGAATCTGGGAGGGGACAGCTAGCCAAAAACATTCAGTACTTC.

The V gene is TRBV5-1, the J gene TRBJ1-5, with a weak D call TRBD1 (5 bases). Trimming shortened V by 4 bases and J by 5 bases, and 13 bases separated the two germline ends. Looked up from germline, CDR1 is SGHRS and CDR2 is YFSETQ. The length of the CDR3 is 14 residues. DNA of the CDR3: TGCGCCAGCAGCCCGGACACTTCCGATCAGCCCCAGCATTTT. The encoded protein is CASSPDTSDQPQHF.

The rearrangement uses TRBV6-1 and TRBJ2-2; the match to TRBD2 covers 10 bases. CDR1 is MNHNS and CDR2 is SASEGT in the germline V gene. J was trimmed by 1 base and V by 2 bases; bases with no gene match: 13. The CDR3 runs 20 residues. The CDR3 here is CASSERPGGLAERNTGELFF. As DNA, the CDR3 is TGTGCCAGCAGTGAACGGCCGGGCGGACTAGCGGAGCGGAACACCGGGGAGCTGTTTTTT.

This chain joins TRBV9 and TRBJ2-7; D is uncertain. Germline values: CDR1 SGDLS, CDR2 YYNGEE. The CDR3 is 16 amino acids. Trimming shortened V by 4 bases and J by 0 bases, and 17 bases separated the two germline ends. CDR3 protein: CASSPTRQQSSYEQYF. The DNA for the CDR3 is TGTGCCAGCAGCCCCACCCGCCAGCAAAGCTCCTACGAGCAGTACTTC.

This chain joins TRBV29-1 and TRBJ2-1; TRBD1 matches 11 bases. J gave up 2 bases and V 7 bases, and 4 bases lay outside the gene matches. The germline V gene encodes CDR1 SQVTM and CDR2 ANQGSEA. This CDR3 comprises 14 residues. The CDR3 coding sequence is TGCAGCGCCCGGGACAGGGGGACCTACAATGAGCAGTTCTTC. Translating gives CSARDRGTYNEQFF.

This clone was detected a few times. The chain uses TRBV27 and TRBJ2-3; D is perhaps TRBD2 (5 bases). Per germline, CDR1 MNHEY and CDR2 SMNVEV (reference sequence). The CDR3 is 13 residues long. Trimming removed 2 bases from V and 6 bases from J, with 9 bases in between. CDR3 protein: CASSLGSGDTQYF. The CDR3 nucleotides are TGTGCCAGCAGTTTAGGGTCGGGGGATACGCAGTATTTT.

The V gene is TRBV4-2, the J gene TRBJ2-3; TRBD2 matches 8 bases. The CDR3 is made up of 16 amino acids. J lost 2 bases, V lost 0 bases, and 4 bases had no gene match. Germline V gene lookup returns CDR1 LGHNA and CDR2 YNFKEQ. Written as DNA, the CDR3 is TGTGCCAGCAGCCAAGATGGTAGCGGGGCCACAGATACGCAGTATTTT. Translating it yields CASSQDGSGATDTQYF.

The table lists this clone with a count of one. The chain uses TRBV6-4 and TRBJ2-5; D may be TRBD1 or TRBD2 (6 bases each). The CDR3 totals 20 residues. Germline assignment: CDR1 MRHNA and CDR2 SNTAGT. V gave up 0 bases and J gave up 4 bases, with 27 bases separating them. The CDR3 nucleotides are TGTGCCAGCAGTGACTCGGCGGGGCAGGGGCGAAGAGAATGGTTAGAGACCCAGTACTTC. This gives the protein CASSDSAGQGRREWLETQYF.

This chain joins TRBV7-8 and TRBJ2-7, with 10 bases fitting TRBD1. CDR3 length equals 15 residues. Looked up from germline, CDR1 is SGHVS and CDR2 is FQNEAQ. Trimming cost V 4 bases and J 5 bases; bases outside gene matches: 8. The CDR3 DNA sequence: TGTGCCAGCAGCTCTCCGGGACAGGGGCACCACGAGCAGTACTTC. Its protein is CASSSPGQGHHEQYF.

V and J are TRBV6-6 and TRBJ2-1, with 8 bases lining up with TRBD1. CDR1 is MNHNY, CDR2 SVGAGI, per germline (reference sequence). J lost 3 bases, V lost 6 bases, and 10 bases had no gene match. The CDR3 is 16 residues long. The CDR3 region is CASRSGQGFVYNEQFF. The DNA of the CDR3 is TGTGCCAGCAGAAGCGGACAGGGCTTTGTCTACAATGAGCAGTTCTTC.

The chain carries TRBV5-1 and TRBJ1-3, with D unresolved. Germline V gene data show CDR1 as SGHRS and CDR2 as YFSETQ. V dropped 0 bases and J dropped 4 bases, with 17 bases sitting between them. The CDR3 totals 17 residues. CDR3: CASSLAGVRTAGNTIYF. The CDR3 region has the DNA TGCGCCAGCAGCTTGGCCGGGGTAAGAACGGCCGGAAACACCATATATTTT.

The chain links TRBV5-2 to TRBJ1-2. TRBV5-2 is a recognized pseudogene. The CDR3 spans 13 residues. Here the CDR3 reads CASSPGPLTGYTF. CDR3 DNA sequence: TGTGCCAGCAGCCCGGGACCTCTTACTGGCTACACCTTC.

V and J are TRBV6-1 and TRBJ1-3, with D possibly TRBD1 on 5 matching bases. Germline V gene sequence: CDR1 MNHNS, CDR2 SASEGT. V lost 5 bases, J lost 3 bases, and 11 bases lay in between. The CDR3 sequence is 14 residues long. The CDR3 DNA is TGTGCCAGCAGTCTGGGACTTGGTGGAAACACCATATATTTT. Protein: CASSLGLGGNTIYF.

V gene TRBV5-6 combines with J gene TRBJ2-2; D not certain. The CDR3 covers 13 residues. V was cut by 1 base and J by 6 bases, with 7 bases left in between. The V gene's germline CDR1 is SGHDT and CDR2 YYEEEE. CDR3 in DNA: TGTGCCAGCAGCTTGATGACCGCCGGGGAGCTGTTTTTT. Protein: CASSLMTAGELFF.